Below, 19 T cell receptor beta chains from the same sample are listed, as sequenced in a study of human T cells and chemical hapten exposure. As for time point: patch test 1, 2 weeks after DPC sensitization. Treatment of the sample: therapeutic diphenylcyclopropenone sensitization with weekly scalp DPC. TCRdb itself ran the RACE reads through MiXCR, one entry per CDR3 protein. Among some 180,000 distinct CDR3 sequences listed, about 22% were seen once. Sequences were derived from whole blood, sampled in connection with sensitization to the hapten diphenylcyclopropenone (DPC). These receptors all stem from a woman between 50 and 59 years old with alopecia areata. Some clones in this sample may be carry-over from other donors' samples.

The table lists this clonotype with a few counts. The gene calls are TRBV7-3 and TRBJ2-3; D assignment may be TRBD1 or TRBD2 (5 bases each). CDR1 and CDR2 (germline): SGHTA, FQGTGA. There are 13 residues in the CDR3. V was pared by 3 bases and J by 4 bases, with 8 bases between. The CDR3 bases are TGTGCCAGCAGCTTGATGGGACCAGATACGCAGTATTTT. Translating it yields CASSLMGPDTQYF.

This clonotype was found a few times. The chain links TRBV29-1 to TRBJ2-4; no definite D call. From germline, CDR1 is SQVTM and CDR2 ANQGSEA. Trimming took 7 bases from V and 10 from J, leaving 17 bases between them. The CDR3 has 12 residues. CDR3 sequence (DNA): TGCAGCGGCAGCTCTTCGGACCAAATTCAGTACTTC. Amino acid sequence: CSGSSSDQIQYF.

The CDR3 DNA sequence: TGTGCCAGCAGCTCCGGGACAGGGGGCTACTATGGCTACACCTTC. Protein sequence: CASSSGTGGYYGYTF. The rearrangement uses TRBV3-1 and TRBJ1-2; 12 positions agree with TRBD1. Trimming took 5 bases from V and 3 from J; bases not matched to a gene: 4. The CDR3 loop spans 15 amino acids. The germline gives CDR1 LGHDT, CDR2 YNNKEL (reference sequence).

A few counts support this clonotype. CDR3 sequence reads: CASSKGQGAGQPQHF. CDR3 bases: TGCGCCAGCAGCAAAGGACAGGGGGCAGGTCAGCCCCAGCATTTT. The J gene is TRBJ1-5, the V gene TRBV5-1, with 11 bases lining up with TRBD1. Losses at the gene ends were 4 bases for V and 6 bases for J; bases not matched to a gene: 6. Per the germline V gene, CDR1 is SGHRS and CDR2 is YFSETQ. The CDR3 is 15 residues long.

The rearrangement uses TRBV5-6 and TRBJ2-3; maybe TRBD1 (6 bases). The CDR3 covers 16 residues. Germline loops: CDR1 SGHDT, CDR2 YYEEEE. Between the trimmed V and J ends, which lost 0 bases and 3 bases, there was a span of 14 bases. CDR3 DNA sequence: TGTGCCAGCAGCTTGGTACAGGGAGTTGGAACAGATACGCAGTATTTT. It translates to CASSLVQGVGTDTQYF. The full variable domain, rest sourced from reference TRBV5-6 and TRBJ2-3, is DAGVTQSPTHLIKTRGQQVTLRCSPKSGHDTVSWYQQALGQGPQFIFQYYEEEERQRGNFPDRFSGHQFPNYSSELNVNALLLGDSALYLCASSLVQGVGTDTQYFGPGTRLTVL.

The chain uses TRBV29-1 and TRBJ2-1; maybe TRBD1 (6 bases). Germline values: CDR1 SQVTM, CDR2 ANQGSEA. This CDR3 contains 13 residues. The CDR3 reads CSISLDRYNEQFF. The DNA of the CDR3 is TGCAGTATTTCGTTAGACAGGTATAATGAGCAGTTCTTC.

The V gene is TRBV7-2, the J gene TRBJ1-2; no clear D gene. The CDR3 is 13 amino acids. The germline V and J ends were trimmed by 5 bases and 1 base, with 8 bases remaining between them. In germline, CDR1 is SGHTA, CDR2 FQGNSA. CDR3 sequence (DNA): TGTGCCAGCAGCCTACGGAATAACTATGGCTACACCTTC. Translation: CASSLRNNYGYTF.

This clonotype was seen a handful of times. This chain connects TRBV5-1 to TRBJ1-3, with 7 bases identical to TRBD1. Germline V gives CDR1 SGHRS, CDR2 YFSETQ. Trimming removed 0 bases from V and 2 bases from J; junction bases left unmatched: 5. This CDR3 spans 16 amino acids. The CDR3 reads CASSLAQGVPGNTIYF. CDR3 in DNA: TGCGCCAGCAGCTTGGCGCAGGGGGTCCCTGGAAACACCATATATTTT.

This clonotype was counted ten times or more. V gene TRBV27 combines with J gene TRBJ2-1, with TRBD2 matching over 7 bases. This CDR3 is built from 14 residues. Germline V CDR1 and CDR2: MNHEY, SMNVEV (reference sequence). V lost 4 bases to trimming and J lost 6 bases; unmatched junction nucleotides: 6. Here the CDR3 DNA reads TGTGCCAGCAGTTATAGCGGGTTTAGCAATGAGCAGTTCTTC. As protein: CASSYSGFSNEQFF.

The CDR3 loop is CSVVWDVTEAFF. Written as DNA, the CDR3 is TGCAGCGTTGTTTGGGACGTCACTGAAGCTTTCTTT. This chain uses TRBV29-1 with TRBJ1-1; D might be TRBD1 (5 bases). Germline V lookup: CDR1 SQVTM, CDR2 ANQGSEA. Trimming removed 4 bases from V and 4 bases from J, with 10 bases in between. CDR3 length equals 12 residues.

This clonotype was counted between two and nine times. This sequence joins TRBV3-1 and TRBJ2-3; D gene uncertain. Trimming left V 3 bases short and J 0 bases short, with 10 bases between. CDR3 size: 15 residues. The V gene's germline CDR1 is LGHDT and CDR2 YNNKEL (reference sequence). The CDR3 spells CASSQGSGSTDTQYF. CDR3 in DNA: TGTGCCAGCAGCCAGGGTTCCGGGAGCACAGATACGCAGTATTTT.

This chain links TRBV5-1 with TRBJ1-1; tentative D call: TRBD1 (6 bases). CDR1 is SGHRS, CDR2 YFSETQ, per germline. This CDR3 has 15 amino acids. V dropped 7 bases and J dropped 5 bases, with 21 bases sitting between them. The CDR3 loop reads CASQLIPGDSTEAFF. CDR3 nucleotides: TGCGCCAGCCAATTGATCCCAGGGGATTCGACTGAAGCTTTCTTT.

This clonotype has just a few counts. The chain employs TRBV5-1 and TRBJ2-7; TRBD1 is a possible D gene (5 bases). This CDR3 spans 13 amino acids. V was shortened by 4 bases and J by 0 bases, with 8 bases between the two germline ends. CDR1 SGHRS and CDR2 YFSETQ come from the germline V gene. CDR3 DNA sequence: TGCGCCAGCAGCCAAGGGGCCTCCTACGAGCAGTACTTC. Protein: CASSQGASYEQYF.

The CDR3 protein is CSVEDRHGGTQYF. The CDR3 nucleotides read TGCAGCGTTGAAGATCGCCATGGGGGGACCCAGTACTTC. The genes are TRBV29-1 and TRBJ2-5, with D perhaps being TRBD1 or TRBD2 (5 bases each). CDR1 is SQVTM, CDR2 ANQGSEA, per germline. The CDR3 has 13 residues. V was pared by 0 bases and J by 7 bases, with 12 bases between.

This clonotype was seen many times. The V gene is TRBV15, the J gene TRBJ2-5; the match to TRBD1 covers 7 bases. V lost 0 bases, J lost 5 bases, and 6 bases stayed unmatched. Looked up from germline, CDR1 is LNHNV and CDR2 is YYDKDF (reference sequence). CDR3 length: 15 amino acids. CDR3 residues: CATSRDLGQTETQYF. Here the CDR3 DNA reads TGTGCCACCAGCAGAGATCTGGGACAGACGGAGACCCAGTACTTC. Looking up the rest from reference TRBV15 and TRBJ2-5 gives the full variable domain: DAMVIQNPRYQVTQFGKPVTLSCSQTLNHNVMYWYQQKSSQAPKLLFHYYDKDFNNEADTPDNFQSRRPNTSFCFLDIRSPGLGDTAMYLCATSRDLGQTETQYFGPGTRLLVL.

The chain links TRBV27 to TRBJ2-2; D call uncertain. Trimming took off 4 bases at V and 4 bases at J, with 10 bases between the two ends. Germline CDR1 and CDR2: MNHEY and SMNVEV (reference sequence). This CDR3 spans 14 amino acids. CDR3 residues: CASSSFPGTGELFF. The CDR3 coding sequence is TGTGCCAGCAGTTCTTTTCCGGGCACCGGGGAGCTGTTTTTT.

This chain links TRBV20-1 with TRBJ1-5, with D hard to call. The germline V and J ends were trimmed by 0 bases and 0 bases, with 9 bases remaining between them. Per the germline V gene, CDR1 is DFQATT and CDR2 is SNEGSKA (reference sequence). This CDR3 contains 15 residues. CDR3 region: CSARDRRDSNQPQHF. The CDR3 DNA is TGCAGTGCTAGAGATCGGAGAGATAGCAATCAGCCCCAGCATTTT.

The chain is built from TRBV24-1 and TRBJ2-3; D is unresolved. This CDR3 contains 14 residues. V shed 3 bases and J shed 2 bases, with 8 bases lying between them. The V gene's germline CDR1 is KGHDR and CDR2 SFDVKD. The CDR3 region is CATSDPSSTDTQYF. CDR3 nucleotides: TGTGCCACCAGTGATCCTTCTTCCACAGATACGCAGTATTTT.

The rearrangement links TRBV25-1 to TRBJ2-7; possibly TRBD2 for D (6 bases). Germline CDR1 and CDR2: MGHDK and SYGVNS. V dropped 4 bases and J dropped 1 base, with 14 bases sitting between them. The CDR3 loop spans 15 amino acids. The CDR3 bases are TGTGCCAGCAGTGGCCTCCGGGAGTTTTCCTACGAGCAGTACTTC. Encoded protein: CASSGLREFSYEQYF.